These T cell receptor beta chains were read from a single sample in a study of CD8 T cells in ankylosing spondylitis. From the 5' RACE reads, TCRdb called clonotypes with MiXCR, one entry per CDR3 protein. The sample contains roughly 150,000 distinct CDR3 sequences, under 35% of which appear only once. The specimen sequenced was synovial fluid, either unsorted or a sorted T cell fraction (not recorded which). These receptors all come from a male donor with ankylosing spondylitis. The CDR3 runs from the conserved cysteine through the conserved F or W. D genes are given only for firm matches. The size of a clone is reported for some rows only, either as once, few or many, or as a class for expanded clones.

v_gene,d_gene,j_gene,abundance,CDR3nt,CDR3aa
TRBV20-1,TRBD2,TRBJ2-7,.,TGCAGTGCTAGAGGCGGGCGGAGCGGGATAGCTCAGCAGTACTTC,CSARGGRSGIAQQYF
TRBV2,.,TRBJ1-5,many,TGTGCCAGCAGTGAGAGGGCGAGTCAGCCCCAGCATTTT,CASSERASQPQHF
TRBV7-2,.,TRBJ2-3,few,TGTGCCAGCAGCTTAGCCCCCCTGGGTTCGGGCACAGATACGCAGTATTTT,CASSLAPLGSGTDTQYF
TRBV20-1,TRBD1,TRBJ1-1,.,TGCAGTGCTAGGGACAGGGCGAGGACTGAAGCTTTCTTT,CSARDRARTEAFF
TRBV18,.,TRBJ2-7,few,TGTGCCAGCTCACCACCGAATGGGCAGGGCTACGAGCAGTACTTC,CASSPPNGQGYEQYF
TRBV20-1,.,TRBJ2-3,few,TGCAGTGCACCAAGCGGGACATTTGGGGATACGCAGTATTTT,CSAPSGTFGDTQYF
TRBV4-2,TRBD2,TRBJ2-1,few,TGTGCCAGCAGCCAAGCGAGCTTAGGTCCGGGACTAGCGGGAGAGAGCTCCTACAATGAGCAGTTCTTC,CASSQASLGPGLAGESSYNEQFF
TRBV12-3/TRBV12-4,.,TRBJ1-6,many,TGTGCCAGCAGTTTATCCCCAAGTTCCCCCCTCCACTTT,CASSLSPSSPLHF
TRBV5-5,TRBD1,TRBJ2-3,.,TGTGCCAGCAGCTCGCCGACAGGGCGGATGGATACGCAGTATTTT,CASSSPTGRMDTQYF
TRBV28,TRBD1,TRBJ1-1,many,TGTGCCAGCAGGGGACAGGGAATGAACACTGAAGCTTTCTTT,CASRGQGMNTEAFF